This T cell receptor beta chain was sequenced during a study of beta chain features in type 1 diabetes. Study in general: The number of sorted cells examined across all samples was 107,917,701.

The study reverse transcribed the entire isolated RNA, so it sequenced expressed TCRB transcripts. Clones were read by immunoSEQ multiplex PCR, and TCRdb kept only the in-frame ones, dropping some. The data hold 200,000 to 300,000 clones, with around 14% observed a single time. Points from the study as a whole: Patients with Type 1 diabetes showed moderately but significantly shorter TCRB CDR3s in all four CD4+ subsets. Researchers could not determine here whether HLA type influences TCRB rearrangement.

The CDR3 covers 15 residues. Germline V lookup: CDR1 SGDLS, CDR2 YYNGEE. V dropped 4 bases and J dropped 0; count of bases not matched to a gene: 6. CD45RO/CCR7/CD25/CD127/CD95/CD27 separated CD4+ naive, central memory, regulatory and stem cell-like memory cells by sorting. A word on this clone: No antigen is known for it.

This chain connects TRBV9 to TRBJ1-2, with 7 bases identical to TRBD1. What was sequenced was naive CD4+ T cells from blood. The TCR comes from a man aged 25 to 40 with type 1 diabetes. CDR3 nucleotide sequence: TGTGCCAGCAGCCCGGGACAGCCCCCTAACTATGGCTACACCTTC. Protein sequence: CASSPGQPPNYGYTF.